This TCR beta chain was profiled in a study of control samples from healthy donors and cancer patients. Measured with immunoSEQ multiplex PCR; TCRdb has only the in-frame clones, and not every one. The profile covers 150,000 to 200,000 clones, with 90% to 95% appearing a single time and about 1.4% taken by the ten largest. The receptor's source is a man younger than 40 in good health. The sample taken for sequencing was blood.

The CDR3 nucleotides read TGTGCCAGCAGCTCCAGCGCAGAGACCCAGTACTTC. Translated: CASSSSAETQYF. This chain links TRBV5-4 with TRBJ2-5; D is unclear. Trimming took off 3 bases at V and 4 bases at J, with 7 bases between the two ends. This CDR3 comprises 12 residues. Per the germline V gene, CDR1 is SGHNT and CDR2 is YYREEE (reference sequence).